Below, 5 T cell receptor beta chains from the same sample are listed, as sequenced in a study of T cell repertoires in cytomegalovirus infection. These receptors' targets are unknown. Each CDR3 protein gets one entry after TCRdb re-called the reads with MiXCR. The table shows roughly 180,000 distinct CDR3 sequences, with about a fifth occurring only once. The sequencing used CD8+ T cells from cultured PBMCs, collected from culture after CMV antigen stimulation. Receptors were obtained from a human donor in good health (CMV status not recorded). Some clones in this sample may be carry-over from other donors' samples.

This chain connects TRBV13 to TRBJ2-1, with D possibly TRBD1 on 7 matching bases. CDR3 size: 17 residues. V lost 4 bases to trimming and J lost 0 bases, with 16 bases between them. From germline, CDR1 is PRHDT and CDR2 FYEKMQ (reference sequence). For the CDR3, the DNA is TGTGCCAGCAGCTACCCGACAGGGAGGAGCTCCTACAATGAGCAGTTCTTC. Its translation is CASSYPTGRSSYNEQFF.

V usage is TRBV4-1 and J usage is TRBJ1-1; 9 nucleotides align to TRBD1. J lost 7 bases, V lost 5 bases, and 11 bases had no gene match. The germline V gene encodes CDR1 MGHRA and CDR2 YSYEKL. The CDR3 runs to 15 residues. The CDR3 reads CASSVPGTGQYEAFF. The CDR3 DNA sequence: TGCGCCAGCAGCGTACCCGGGACAGGGCAGTATGAAGCTTTCTTT.

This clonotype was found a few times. The CDR3 DNA follows: TGTGCCAGCAGTTTTGTCTTCGGCCGCGGGGATGGGACTAATGAAAAACTGTTTTTT. Encoded protein: CASSFVFGRGDGTNEKLFF. This chain joins TRBV28 and TRBJ1-4, with D uncertain. Germline values: CDR1 MDHEN, CDR2 SYDVKM. The CDR3 totals 19 residues. V was pared by 3 bases and J by 2 bases, with 22 bases between.

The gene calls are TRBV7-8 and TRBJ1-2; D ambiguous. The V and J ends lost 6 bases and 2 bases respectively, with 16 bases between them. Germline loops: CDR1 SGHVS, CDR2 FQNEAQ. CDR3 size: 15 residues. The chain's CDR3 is CASRLEAASNYGYTF. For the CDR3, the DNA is TGTGCCAGCAGGCTTGAGGCCGCATCCAACTATGGCTACACCTTC.

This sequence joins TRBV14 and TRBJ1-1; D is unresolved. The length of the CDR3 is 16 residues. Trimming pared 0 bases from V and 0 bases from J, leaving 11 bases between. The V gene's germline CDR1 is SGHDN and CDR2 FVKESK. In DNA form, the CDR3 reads TGTGCCAGCAGCCAAGACTGGGAGATCATGAACACTGAAGCTTTCTTT. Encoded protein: CASSQDWEIMNTEAFF.